The rows below give T cell receptor beta chains drawn from one sample of a study of T cell repertoires in cytomegalovirus infection. MiXCR, applied by TCRdb to the reads, yields one record per CDR3 protein. The table has 450,000 to 650,000 distinct CDR3 sequences, around 27% seen once. Material for sequencing was PBMCs. Source of these receptors: a human donor in good health (CMV status not recorded). Some clones in this sample may be carry-over from other donors' samples. The CDR3 runs from the conserved cysteine through the conserved F or W. D genes are given only for firm matches. Part of the rows lack a size; the others show once, few, many or a class for expanded clones.

TRBJ1-5 | NA | TRBD1 | TRBV19 | CASSPTGGYSNQPQHF | TGTGCCAGTAGTCCGACAGGGGGCTATAGCAATCAGCCCCAGCATTTT
TRBJ2-4 | few | NA | TRBV18 | CASSLYGAAKNIQYF | TGTGCCAGCTCACTTTATGGGGCAGCCAAAAACATTCAGTACTTC
TRBJ2-3 | few | NA | TRBV28 | CASSLYEGAKDTQYF | TGTGCCAGCAGTTTATATGAGGGAGCGAAAGATACGCAGTATTTT
TRBJ2-7 | NA | NA | TRBV4-3 | CASSQAPGLGEQYF | TGCGCCAGCAGCCAAGCACCAGGATTGGGGGAGCAGTACTTC
TRBJ2-4 | many | NA | TRBV7-2 | CASSGAKNIQYF | TGTGCCAGCAGCGGGGCCAAAAACATTCAGTACTTC
TRBJ2-1 | few | TRBD1 | TRBV6-6 | CASSYRDRGYNEQFF | TGTGCCAGCAGTTACCGGGACAGGGGCTACAATGAGCAGTTCTTC
TRBJ2-5 | NA | NA | TRBV7-9 | CASSPRGGRDRAQETQYF | TGTGCCAGCAGCCCGCGGGGGGGCCGGGACAGGGCCCAAGAGACCCAGTACTTC
TRBJ2-3 | few | NA | TRBV7-2 | CASNPLGPDTQYF | TGTGCCAGCAACCCACTAGGCCCAGATACGCAGTATTTT
TRBJ2-1 | few | NA | TRBV7-6 | CASSLARKQSYNEQFF | TGTGCCAGCAGCTTAGCGCGAAAACAATCCTACAATGAGCAGTTCTTC
TRBJ2-1 | NA | TRBD1 | TRBV7-6 | CASSSGTGALEVGNEQFF | TGTGCCAGCAGCTCCGGGACAGGGGCCCTGGAGGTAGGAAATGAGCAGTTCTTC
TRBJ2-3 | NA | TRBD2 | TRBV11-2 | CASGPRVTSGSTDTQYF | TGTGCCAGCGGCCCCAGGGTTACTAGCGGGAGCACAGATACGCAGTATTTT
TRBJ2-1 | NA | TRBD2 | TRBV12-5 | CASGLPRTTSGSVSFDNEQFF | TGTGCTAGTGGTCTTCCCCGAACGACTAGCGGGAGTGTGTCTTTTGACAATGAGCAGTTCTTC
TRBJ2-1 | NA | TRBD1 | TRBV19 | CASSMGQAGEQFF | TGTGCCAGTAGTATGGGACAGGCTGGAGAGCAGTTCTTC
TRBJ1-4 | many | TRBD1 | TRBV7-8 | CASGHWTGEAPYNEKLFF | TGTGCCAGCGGCCATTGGACAGGGGAAGCCCCCTATAATGAAAAACTGTTTTTT
TRBJ1-1 | NA | NA | TRBV5-1 | CASSLEAGPTEAFF | TGCGCCAGCAGCTTGGAGGCAGGTCCTACTGAAGCTTTCTTT
TRBJ1-5 | NA | NA | TRBV5-6 | CASSSRGHSNQPQHF | TGTGCCAGCAGCTCCCGGGGTCATAGCAATCAGCCCCAGCATTTT
TRBJ2-7 | NA | NA | TRBV6-1 | CASRDQQGVGIGEQYF | TGTGCCAGCAGGGATCAACAAGGCGTGGGGATCGGCGAGCAGTACTTC
TRBJ2-2 | few | TRBD2 | TRBV7-8 | CASSLGIAGGAGELFF | TGTGCCAGCAGCTTAGGGATAGCGGGAGGGGCCGGGGAGCTGTTTTTT
TRBJ2-1 | NA | TRBD2 | TRBV27 | CASSLRRGLAGAGNEQFF | TGTGCCAGCAGTTTAAGGAGGGGACTAGCGGGGGCAGGGAATGAGCAGTTCTTC
TRBJ2-1 | NA | TRBD2 | TRBV20-1 | CSATSGRGYNEQFF | TGCAGTGCTACTAGCGGGAGAGGTTACAATGAGCAGTTCTTC
TRBJ2-3 | NA | TRBD1 | TRBV7-2 | CASSFATRDRDTDTQYF | TGTGCCAGCAGCTTCGCTACACGGGACAGGGACACAGATACGCAGTATTTT
TRBJ1-5 | NA | NA | TRBV27 | CAIGRAANNQPQHF | TGTGCCATCGGCAGGGCAGCGAACAATCAGCCCCAGCATTTT
TRBJ1-2 | many | NA | TRBV7-9 | CASSSGTAGAYGYTF | TGTGCCAGCAGCTCCGGTACGGCGGGGGCCTATGGCTACACCTTC
TRBJ2-7 | many | TRBD2 | TRBV7-2 | CASSSRPSGSSGHEQYF | TGTGCCAGCAGCTCCCGGCCTAGCGGGAGTTCTGGTCACGAGCAGTACTTC
TRBJ2-3 | NA | NA | TRBV24-1 | CATSDPGELTDTQYF | TGTGCCACCAGTGATCCCGGGGAGTTGACAGATACGCAGTATTTT
TRBJ2-1 | many | NA | TRBV7-2 | CASSSTSYNEQFF | TGTGCCAGCAGTTCGACTAGCTACAATGAGCAGTTCTTC
TRBJ2-5 | many | NA | TRBV28 | CASSPTGFQETQYF | TGTGCCAGCAGCCCTACAGGGTTCCAAGAGACCCAGTACTTC
TRBJ2-2 | few | TRBD1 | TRBV20-1 | CSARGQGGRTNTGELFF | TGCAGTGCTAGGGGACAGGGAGGTCGAACGAACACCGGGGAGCTGTTTTTT
TRBJ2-1 | NA | NA | TRBV6-1 | CAILPHRQVQNEQFF | TGTGCCATCCTCCCGCACAGACAGGTTCAAAATGAGCAGTTCTTC
TRBJ1-1 | once | TRBD1 | TRBV18 | CASSPDREGNTEAFF | TGTGCCAGCTCACCAGACAGGGAAGGGAACACTGAAGCTTTCTTT
TRBJ2-2 | NA | NA | TRBV5-6 | CASSLGYGGGELFF | TGTGCCAGCAGCCTAGGATACGGCGGCGGGGAGCTGTTTTTT
TRBJ2-7 | few | TRBD1 | TRBV5-1 | CASSTGDSYEQYF | TGCGCCAGCAGCACAGGGGACTCCTACGAGCAGTACTTC
TRBJ2-5 | NA | NA | TRBV7-6 | CASSLPGPDSETQYF | TGTGCCAGCAGCTTACCCGGACCCGATTCAGAGACCCAGTACTTC
TRBJ2-1 | few | NA | TRBV7-2 | CASSLTTPTQFF | TGTGCCAGCAGCTTAACCACTCCCACACAGTTCTTC
TRBJ1-6 | NA | NA | TRBV30 | CAWKKGDRTYNSPLHF | TGTGCCTGGAAAAAAGGCGACAGGACCTATAATTCACCCCTCCACTTT
TRBJ2-3 | few | TRBD2 | TRBV7-2 | CASSRTSGREIDTQYF | TGTGCCAGCAGTCGTACTAGCGGGAGGGAGATAGATACGCAGTATTTT
TRBJ2-1 | NA | NA | TRBV11-2 | CASLSGSVPQYNEQFF | TGTGCCAGCTTATCCGGGAGTGTGCCGCAGTACAATGAGCAGTTCTTC
TRBJ2-2 | few | TRBD1 | TRBV28 | CASSSPGTGDGTGELFF | TGTGCCAGCAGTTCACCCGGGACAGGGGACGGCACCGGGGAGCTGTTTTTT
TRBJ2-1 | many | NA | TRBV7-6 | CASSLAYLGNEQFF | TGTGCCAGCAGCTTAGCTTACCTGGGTAATGAGCAGTTCTTC
TRBJ2-7 | many | NA | TRBV7-9 | CASSPGTGYEQYF | TGTGCCAGCAGCCCCGGGACGGGATACGAGCAGTACTTC
TRBJ2-5 | NA | TRBD1 | TRBV6-2/TRBV6-3 | CASSLGTGGSTQYF | TGTGCCAGCAGTCTCGGGACAGGGGGCTCTACCCAGTACTTC
TRBJ2-1 | NA | NA | TRBV7-9 | CANGRDVYDEQFF | TGTGCCAATGGAAGGGATGTATACGATGAGCAGTTCTTC
TRBJ2-3 | NA | NA | TRBV24-1 | CATSAPADTQYF | TGTGCCACCAGTGCCCCAGCTGATACGCAGTATTTT
TRBJ2-5 | few | TRBD2 | TRBV6-6 | CASTLTSGIKTQYF | TGTGCCAGCACCCTGACTAGCGGGATTAAGACCCAGTACTTC
TRBJ2-7 | few | TRBD2 | TRBV29-1 | CSASRTRAEEQYF | TGCAGCGCATCCCGGACTAGGGCGGAAGAGCAGTACTTC
TRBJ2-7 | many | TRBD1 | TRBV7-2 | CASSLLRGQARSYEQYF | TGTGCCAGCAGCTTATTGAGGGGGCAAGCTCGCTCCTACGAGCAGTACTTC
TRBJ2-3 | NA | NA | TRBV6-6 | CASSQRGTDTQYF | TGTGCCAGCAGTCAGCGGGGCACAGATACGCAGTATTTT
TRBJ2-6 | NA | TRBD1 | TRBV10-3 | CAISGQGAGANVLTF | TGTGCCATCAGCGGACAGGGGGCTGGGGCCAACGTCCTGACTTTC
TRBJ2-3 | NA | NA | TRBV29-1 | CTLTQGMDTQYF | TGCACCCTAACGCAGGGAATGGATACGCAGTATTTT
TRBJ2-2 | many | NA | TRBV6-1 | CAVAGPRAGELFF | TGTGCAGTGGCCGGCCCCAGAGCCGGGGAGCTGTTTTTT
TRBJ2-7 | NA | TRBD2 | TRBV20-1 | CSARSAGSGSQYEQYF | TGCAGTGCTAGGTCGGCCGGTAGCGGGAGCCAGTACGAGCAGTACTTC
TRBJ1-2 | many | TRBD1 | TRBV10-3 | CAISRTGPYGYTF | TGTGCCATCAGCCGGACAGGACCCTATGGCTACACCTTC
TRBJ1-2 | NA | NA | TRBV25-1 | CASSATVYGYTF | TGTGCCAGCAGTGCGACAGTTTATGGCTACACCTTC
TRBJ1-5 | many | NA | TRBV6-8 | CARKRRQAQLGQPQHF | TGTGCCAGGAAACGGAGACAGGCCCAACTGGGGCAGCCCCAGCATTTT
TRBJ2-1 | many | NA | TRBV7-2 | CASSLGGTGIGNEQFF | TGTGCCAGCAGCTTAGGAGGCACGGGGATAGGCAATGAGCAGTTCTTC
TRBJ2-3 | NA | NA | TRBV7-2 | CASSDALRTTSTRYF | TGTGCCAGCAGCGATGCCCTAAGGACTACCTCAACTAGGTATTTT